This TCR beta chain was obtained from a study of early T cells in non-severe SARS-CoV-2 infection. This clonotype has at least ten counts. Individual cDNA molecules carried attached unique molecular identifiers. TCRdb called the 5' RACE reads again in MiXCR, with one record for every CDR3 protein. The sample includes more than 35,000 distinct CDR3 sequences, 5.5% to 7.5% of them seen just once. The V gene's germline CDR1 is SGHTA and CDR2 FQGNSA. V was clipped by 0 bases and J by 2 bases, with 9 bases between them. The length of the CDR3 is 15 residues. This chain joins TRBV7-2 and TRBJ2-3; no clear D gene. Sample: whole blood. This TCR was sampled from an adult who was a healthcare worker with PCR-confirmed SARS-CoV-2 infection or an uninfected control (not recorded which). The CDR3 protein is CASSLADLYTDTQYF. DNA for the CDR3: TGTGCCAGCAGCTTAGCCGACTTATACACAGATACGCAGTATTTT.